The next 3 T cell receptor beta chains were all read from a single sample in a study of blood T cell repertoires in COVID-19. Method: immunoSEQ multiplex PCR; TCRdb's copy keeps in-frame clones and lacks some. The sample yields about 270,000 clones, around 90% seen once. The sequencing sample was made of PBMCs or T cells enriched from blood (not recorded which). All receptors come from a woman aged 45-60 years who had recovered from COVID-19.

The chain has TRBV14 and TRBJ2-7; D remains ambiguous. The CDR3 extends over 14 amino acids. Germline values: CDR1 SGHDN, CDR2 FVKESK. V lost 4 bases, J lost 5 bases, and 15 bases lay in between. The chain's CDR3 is CASSRIVGRDEQYF. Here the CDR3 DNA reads TGTGCCAGCAGCCGCATAGTCGGTCGAGACGAGCAGTACTTC.

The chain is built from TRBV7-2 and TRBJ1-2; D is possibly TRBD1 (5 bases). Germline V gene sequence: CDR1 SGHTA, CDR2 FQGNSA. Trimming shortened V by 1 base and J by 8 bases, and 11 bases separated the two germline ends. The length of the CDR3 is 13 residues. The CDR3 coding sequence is TGTGCCAGCAGCTTAGATCTCAGGGCGGGCTACACCTTC. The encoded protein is CASSLDLRAGYTF. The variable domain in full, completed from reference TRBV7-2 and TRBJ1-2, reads GAGVSQSPSNKVTEKGKDVELRCDPISGHTALYWYRQSLGQGLEFLIYFQGNSAPDKSGLPSDRFSAERTGGSVSTLTIQRTQQEDSAVYLCASSLDLRAGYTFGSGTRLTVV.

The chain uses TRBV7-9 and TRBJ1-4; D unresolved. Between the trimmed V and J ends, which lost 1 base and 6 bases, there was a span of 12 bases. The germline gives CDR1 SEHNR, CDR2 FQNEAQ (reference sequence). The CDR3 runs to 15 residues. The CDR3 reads CASSLGARSYEKLFF. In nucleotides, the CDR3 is TGTGCCAGCAGCTTAGGGGCCCGGTCTTATGAAAAACTGTTTTTT.